This T cell receptor (beta chain) was sequenced during a study of cytomegalovirus exposure and HLA in healthy donors. Study-level information: Within the Caucasian-associated ancestry cluster were about 81% of the approximately 400 genotyped donors.

As to this clone: Its specificity is not known.

Germline assignment: CDR1 KGHSH and CDR2 LQKENI. After removal of 5 bases from V and 8 bases from J, the junction contained 13 bases not matched to a gene. The CDR3 runs to 17 residues. Study-level results: It was reported that the classifier diagnosed cytomegalovirus status with high specificity and sensitivity in both the original and validation cohorts.

A multiplex PCR was run with 60 Vbeta primers and 13 Jbeta primers. Sequenced by immunoSEQ multiplex PCR; TCRdb stores in-frame clones only, minus some. The sample lists roughly 180,000 clones; 84% were seen once. The sequenced sample was PBMCs. The chain combines TRBV18 with TRBJ2-1, with 12 bases identical to TRBD2. This clonotype was sampled from a boy aged 5-17 years in good health and CMV-seronegative. The CDR3 bases are TGTGCCAGCTCATCGCTAGCGGGGGGGATTACATCCCATGAGCAGTTCTTC. Translating gives CASSSLAGGITSHEQFF.